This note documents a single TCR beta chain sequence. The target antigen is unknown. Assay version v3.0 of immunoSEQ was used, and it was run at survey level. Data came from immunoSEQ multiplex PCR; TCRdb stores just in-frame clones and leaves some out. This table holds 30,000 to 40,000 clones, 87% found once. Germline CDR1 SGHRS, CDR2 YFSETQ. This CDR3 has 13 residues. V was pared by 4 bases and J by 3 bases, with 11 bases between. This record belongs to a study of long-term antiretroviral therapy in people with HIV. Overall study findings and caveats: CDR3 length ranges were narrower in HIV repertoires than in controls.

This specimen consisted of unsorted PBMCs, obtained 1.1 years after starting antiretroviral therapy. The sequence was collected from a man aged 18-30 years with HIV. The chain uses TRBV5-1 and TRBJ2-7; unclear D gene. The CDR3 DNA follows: TGCGCCAGCAGCCCGACGGGCCGCTACGAGCAGTACTTC. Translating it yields CASSPTGRYEQYF.